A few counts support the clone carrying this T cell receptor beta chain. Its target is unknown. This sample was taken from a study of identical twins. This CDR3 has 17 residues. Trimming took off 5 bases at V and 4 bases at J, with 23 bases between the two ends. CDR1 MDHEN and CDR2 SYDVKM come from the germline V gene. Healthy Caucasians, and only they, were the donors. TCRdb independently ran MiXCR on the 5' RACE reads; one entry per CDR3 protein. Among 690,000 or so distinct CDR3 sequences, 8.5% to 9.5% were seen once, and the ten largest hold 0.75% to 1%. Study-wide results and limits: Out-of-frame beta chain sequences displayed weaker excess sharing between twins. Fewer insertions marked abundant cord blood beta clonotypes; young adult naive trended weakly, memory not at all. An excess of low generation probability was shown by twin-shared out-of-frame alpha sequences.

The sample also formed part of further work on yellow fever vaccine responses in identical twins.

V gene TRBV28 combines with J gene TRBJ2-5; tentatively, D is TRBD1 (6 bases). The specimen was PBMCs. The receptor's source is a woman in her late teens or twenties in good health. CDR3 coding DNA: TGTGCCAGCAGTCCCCCCCCGTACAGGGTTCGGGGAGAGACCCAGTACTTC. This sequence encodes CASSPPPYRVRGETQYF.